The 6 T cell receptor beta chains below all came from one sample that was sequenced in a study of CD8 T cells in ankylosing spondylitis. In TCRdb, the 5' RACE reads were re-called with MiXCR into one record per CDR3 protein. Of 200,000 to 250,000 distinct CDR3 sequences detected, roughly 24% appear once; the ten largest clones hold about 6.2%. Sequenced material: blood, either unsorted or a sorted T cell fraction (not recorded which). These receptors were taken from a male donor with ankylosing spondylitis or in good health (not recorded which).

The chain uses TRBV12-3 or TRBV12-4 and TRBJ2-2, with D possibly TRBD2 on 5 matching bases. The V gene lost 3 bases and the J gene lost 3 bases, with 8 bases spanning the gap. CDR3 length: 14 amino acids. CDR3 residues: CASSFGGHTGELFF. The CDR3 nucleotides are TGTGCCAGCAGTTTCGGCGGGCACACCGGGGAGCTGTTTTTT.

This clonotype has a handful of counts. V gene TRBV20-1 combines with J gene TRBJ2-1; maybe TRBD2 (6 bases). CDR3 length: 15 amino acids. Germline CDR1 and CDR2: DFQATT and SNEGSKA (reference sequence). V was shortened by 3 bases and J by 6 bases, with 18 bases between the two germline ends. CDR3 loop: CSARAPAGFLNEQFF. The DNA of the CDR3 is TGCAGTGCTAGGGCCCCAGCGGGTTTCCTCAATGAGCAGTTCTTC.

This clonotype was seen repeatedly, ten times or more. CDR3 in amino acids: CSALAGGPGNEQFF. The CDR3 DNA is TGCAGTGCTCTAGCGGGAGGGCCGGGCAATGAGCAGTTCTTC. This chain uses TRBV20-1 with TRBJ2-1; 12 nucleotides line up with TRBD2. Losses at the gene ends were 5 bases for V and 6 bases for J; bases not matched to a gene: 5. CDR1 is DFQATT and CDR2 is SNEGSKA in the germline V gene (reference sequence). This CDR3 has 14 amino acids.

This clonotype was counted many times. This sequence joins TRBV28 and TRBJ2-3; tentatively, D is TRBD2 (5 bases). Germline assignment: CDR1 MDHEN and CDR2 SYDVKM. This CDR3 is 15 amino acids long. Deletions cut 5 bases from V and 4 bases from J, with 16 bases between. DNA of the CDR3: TGTGCCAGCAGTCCGTCGTCGGCGGGCGCAGATACGCAGTATTTT. Translation: CASSPSSAGADTQYF.

The chain couples TRBV7-2 to TRBJ1-2; the D gene is possibly TRBD1 (5 bases). The ends were cut back, 4 bases at V and 6 bases at J, with 24 bases in the middle. Germline V gene data show CDR1 as SGHTA and CDR2 as FQGNSA. The CDR3 totals 17 residues. CDR3 coding DNA: TGTGCCAGCAGCTCACGGATCAGCCGGGGCACCAGCGATGGCTACACCTTC. Translating it yields CASSSRISRGTSDGYTF.

Many counts were recorded for this clonotype. The gene calls are TRBV29-1 and TRBJ2-5, with 10 bases matching TRBD2. CDR3 size: 15 residues. Germline V gene lookup returns CDR1 SQVTM and CDR2 ANQGSEA. With V trimmed by 1 base and J by 4 bases, 6 bases remained unmatched. CDR3 region: CSVEVASGSRETQYF. As DNA, the CDR3 is TGCAGCGTTGAAGTTGCTAGCGGGAGTAGAGAGACCCAGTACTTC. The full variable domain, with the rest looked up from reference TRBV29-1 and TRBJ2-5, is SAVISQKPSRDICQRGTSLTIQCQVDSQVTMMFWYRQQPGQSLTLIATANQGSEATYESGFVIDKFPISRPNLTFSTLTVSNMSPEDSSIYLCSVEVASGSRETQYFGPGTRLLVL.